The 10 T cell receptor beta chains presented below share a single source sample, sequenced in a study of OX40 agonist ivuxolimab in advanced cancers. The method was immunoSEQ multiplex PCR; TCRdb's version includes in-frame clones alone and lacks a portion of them. Of over 55,000 clones in the sample, about 86% were seen once. The sample was CD4+ or CD8+ T cells sorted from blood, taken in a trial of the OX40 agonist ivuxolimab. The receptors were gathered from an adult with an advanced solid tumor such as melanoma, head and neck, liver or kidney cancer.

The genes are TRBV5-4 and TRBJ2-2; 13 nucleotides line up with TRBD2. V lost 5 bases and J lost 8; bases outside the gene matches: 6. The CDR3 runs 15 residues. Per germline, CDR1 SGHNT and CDR2 YYREEE (reference sequence). CDR3 DNA: TGTGCCAGCAGACTCGGGACTAGCGGGACGGGGGAGCTGTTTTTT. Translating gives CASRLGTSGTGELFF.

The chain has TRBV4-2 and TRBJ1-2, with 9 bases that match TRBD1. Trimming cost V 2 bases and J 4 bases; bases outside gene matches: 5. CDR1 and CDR2 (germline): LGHNA, YNFKEQ. CDR3 size: 15 residues. CDR3 residues: CASSQQSTGGYGYTF. The CDR3 region has the DNA TGTGCCAGCAGCCAACAATCGACAGGGGGCTATGGCTACACCTTC.

This sequence joins TRBV25-1 and TRBJ2-7, with D tentatively TRBD1 or TRBD2 (6 bases each). The germline V and J ends were trimmed by 8 bases and 3 bases, with 14 bases remaining between them. Looked up from germline, CDR1 is MGHDK and CDR2 is SYGVNS. The CDR3 runs 13 residues. In DNA form, the CDR3 reads TGTGCCAGCTCGAGGGGGGTTAACTACGAGCAGTACTTC. It is translated as CASSRGVNYEQYF.

The rearrangement uses TRBV9 and TRBJ1-4; D perhaps matches TRBD1 (5 bases). This CDR3 region has 16 residues. Germline loops: CDR1 SGDLS, CDR2 YYNGEE. Trimming pared 0 bases from V and 5 bases from J, leaving 14 bases between. Here the CDR3 reads CASSVGGTLPNEKLFF. CDR3 DNA sequence: TGTGCCAGCAGCGTAGGGGGGACTCTTCCAAATGAAAAACTGTTTTTT. The variable domain in full, completed from reference TRBV9 and TRBJ1-4, reads DSGVTQTPKHLITATGQRVTLRCSPRSGDLSVYWYQQSLDQGLQFLIQYYNGEERAKGNILERFSAQQFPDLHSELNLSSLELGDSALYFCASSVGGTLPNEKLFFGSGTQLSVL.

This clone was observed a handful of times. The gene calls are TRBV6-5 and TRBJ1-5; D not certain. The V and J ends lost 2 bases and 7 bases respectively, with 9 bases between them. Looked up from germline, CDR1 is MNHEY and CDR2 is SVGAGI. The length of the CDR3 is 13 residues. The CDR3 protein is CASSYGQYQPQHF. The CDR3 coding sequence is TGTGCCAGCAGTTACGGGCAGTACCAGCCCCAGCATTTT.

V usage is TRBV4-1 and J usage is TRBJ2-7, with D tentatively TRBD1 (5 bases). Germline values: CDR1 MGHRA, CDR2 YSYEKL. V lost 2 bases and J 3 bases, leaving 23 bases between the germline ends. This CDR3 has 18 amino acids. The CDR3 nucleotides are TGCGCCAGCAGCCAACAAGGACCACCTGGGGCCAGCTACTACGAGCAGTACTTC. Protein: CASSQQGPPGASYYEQYF.

The V gene is TRBV6-5, the J gene TRBJ1-3; unclear D gene. This CDR3 has 14 residues. Germline-derived CDR1 and CDR2 are MNHEY and SVGAGI. The ends were cut back, 1 base at V and 0 bases at J, with 4 bases in the middle. CDR3 amino acids: CASSYLGSGNTIYF. CDR3 coding DNA: TGTGCCAGCAGTTACTTGGGCTCTGGAAACACCATATATTTT.

The chain couples TRBV5-3 to TRBJ2-1; no clear D gene. TRBV5-3 counts as an open reading frame of uncertain function. V was trimmed by 4 bases and J by 7 bases, leaving 6 bases between them. The CDR3 is 11 amino acids. Here the CDR3 DNA reads TGTGCCAGAAGCCCGGAGAATGAGCAGTTCTTC. Translation gives CARSPENEQFF.

Points on this clone: Different DNA sequences within this sample yield the same CDR3. This chain joins TRBV7-9 and TRBJ1-1; TRBD1 might be the D (5 bases). Per the germline V gene, CDR1 is SEHNR and CDR2 is FQNEAQ (reference sequence). The CDR3 contains 14 residues. V lost 6 bases, J lost 6 bases, and 17 bases lay in between. CDR3 nucleotide sequence: TGTGCCAGCAGTTTGGGGCAACGACTGTCTGAAGCTTTCTTT. Its protein product is CASSLGQRLSEAFF.

This chain uses TRBV5-1 with TRBJ2-7; D is perhaps TRBD2 (5 bases). Trimming left V 4 bases short and J 3 bases short, with 17 bases between. The CDR3 is made up of 15 amino acids. Germline V gene data show CDR1 as SGHRS and CDR2 as YFSETQ. The CDR3 sequence is CASSPSSRGLYEQYF. The CDR3 DNA is TGCGCCAGCAGCCCTTCCTCGAGAGGGCTCTACGAGCAGTACTTC.